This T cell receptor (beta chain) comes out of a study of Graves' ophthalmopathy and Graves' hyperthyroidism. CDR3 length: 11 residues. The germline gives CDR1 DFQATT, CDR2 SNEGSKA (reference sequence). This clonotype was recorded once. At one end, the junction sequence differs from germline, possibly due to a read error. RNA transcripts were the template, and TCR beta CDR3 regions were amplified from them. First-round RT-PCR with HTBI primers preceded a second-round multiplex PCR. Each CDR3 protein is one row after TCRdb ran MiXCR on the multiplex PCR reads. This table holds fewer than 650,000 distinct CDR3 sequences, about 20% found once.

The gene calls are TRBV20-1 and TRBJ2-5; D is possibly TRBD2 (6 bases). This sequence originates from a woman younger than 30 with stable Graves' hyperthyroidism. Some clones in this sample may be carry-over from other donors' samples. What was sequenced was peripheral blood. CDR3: CSASGRETQDF. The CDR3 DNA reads TGCAGTGCTAGCGGGAGAGAGACCCAGGACTTC.